The 2 T cell receptor beta chains below all came from one sample that was sequenced in a study of CD8 T cells in Susac syndrome. Reverse transcription of roughly 0.45 to 1 ug RNA used random hexamers. TCRdb used MiXCR to reprocess the immunoSEQ multiplex PCR reads, holding one entry per CDR3 protein. The sample gives 250,000 to 300,000 distinct CDR3 sequences, 70% to 90% of which show up once; roughly 0.2% is in the top ten. Sequencing used CD8+ T cells from PBMCs. These receptors all come from a human donor with multiple sclerosis.

V is TRBV12-3 or TRBV12-4 and J is TRBJ2-7; D is uncertain. Trimming shortened V by 7 bases and J by 0 bases, and 19 bases separated the two germline ends. This CDR3 is built from 16 residues. For the CDR3, the DNA is TGTGCCAGCACCAACCCCCGGCCACTACGCTCCTACGAGCAGTACTTC. Translating gives CASTNPRPLRSYEQYF.

This clonotype has a single count. The V and J genes are TRBV6-2 or TRBV6-3 and TRBJ2-4; D unresolved. CDR1 is MNHEY, CDR2 SVGEGT, per germline. This CDR3 is 16 amino acids long. The V and J ends lost 1 base and 1 base respectively, with 11 bases between them. The CDR3 loop reads CASSYYGSRAKNIQYF. The CDR3 DNA is TGTGCCAGCAGTTACTACGGGTCAAGGGCCAAAAACATTCAGTACTTC.